The 2 T cell receptor beta chains below come from one sample, sequenced in a study of control samples from healthy donors and cancer patients. The assay was immunoSEQ multiplex PCR, and TCRdb's table has in-frame clones only and misses some. The table records roughly 92,000 clones, about 88% of them present only once. Sequencing was performed on blood. These receptors all stem from a woman aged 60 to 75 in good health.

The chain uses TRBV3-1 (or the pseudogene TRBV3-2) and TRBJ2-7; D could derive from TRBD1 or TRBD2 (6 bases each). V was clipped by 4 bases and J by 3 bases, with 10 bases between them. CDR1 and CDR2 (germline): LGHDT, YNNKEL (reference sequence). CDR3 length: 13 residues. The CDR3 here is CASSRRGVYEQYF. The CDR3 nucleotides read TGTGCCAGCAGCCGGAGGGGGGTCTACGAGCAGTACTTC.

The chain combines TRBV24-1 with TRBJ2-5, with 12 nucleotides matching TRBD1. This CDR3 is built from 16 residues. After removal of 10 bases from V and 5 bases from J, the junction contained 13 bases not matched to a gene. Germline lookup yields CDR1 KGHDR and CDR2 SFDVKD. The CDR3 DNA reads as TGTGCCACGGAGCAAACCGGGACAGGGGGCGGTGAGACCCAGTACTTC. Protein product: CATEQTGTGGGETQYF.